Listed here is a single TCR beta chain. Germline CDR1 MGHRA, CDR2 YSYEKL. The CDR3 sequence is 14 residues long. V shed 1 base and J 8 bases; nucleotides not matched to a gene: 7. The sort gate was single viable CD3+CD4+CD8-CD45RO+ cells for memory CD4+ T cells. The data belong to a study of memory CD4+ T cells and cytomegalovirus serostatus. Produced via immunoSEQ multiplex PCR; TCRdb's table is partial and in-frame only. The table lists over 50,000 clones, around three quarters of them singletons. This sequence originates from an adult in good health and CMV-seronegative. The chain joins TRBV4-1 to TRBJ1-1; 7 bases map to TRBD1. The sample was memory CD4+ T cells from blood. In DNA, the CDR3 is TGCGCCAGCAGCCAAGGGACAGGCTGGGGGGAAGCTTTCTTT. Its translation: CASSQGTGWGEAFF.